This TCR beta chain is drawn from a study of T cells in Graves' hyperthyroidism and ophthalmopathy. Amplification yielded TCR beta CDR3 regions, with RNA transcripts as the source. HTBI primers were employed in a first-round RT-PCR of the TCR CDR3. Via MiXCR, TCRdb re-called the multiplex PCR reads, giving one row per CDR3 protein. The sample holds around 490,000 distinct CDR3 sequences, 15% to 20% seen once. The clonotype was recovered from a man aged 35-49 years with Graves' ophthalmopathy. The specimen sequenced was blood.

Here the CDR3 reads CASSVGQQGLDQETQYF. The CDR3 coding sequence is TGTGCCAGCAGCGTGGGTCAGCAGGGGCTAGACCAAGAGACCCAGTACTTC. The V call is TRBV9, the J call TRBJ2-5; possible D gene TRBD1, 6 bases. There are 17 residues in the CDR3. V was pared by 2 bases and J by 0 bases, with 17 bases between. Germline loops: CDR1 SGDLS, CDR2 YYNGEE.